This T cell receptor beta chain was sequenced in a study of blood T cells in healthy people across ages. The wider study: Per every two T cells, about one barcoded beta molecule was captured by template switching.

Whole-study findings and limits: In older individuals, TCR beta diversity per million T cells was lower, falling roughly linearly with age.

A J-beta primer mix and a sample-barcoded 5' primer were used in a second PCR of roughly 7 to 12 cycles. From the 5' RACE reads, TCRdb called clonotypes with MiXCR, one entry per CDR3 protein. This sample has 1.5 million to 2 million distinct CDR3 sequences, with 40% to 55% found just once. Germline CDR1 MNHEY, CDR2 SVGEGT. V was shortened by 0 bases and J by 6 bases, with 18 bases between the two germline ends. The CDR3 runs to 16 residues. Researchers report isolating at least 6 million PBMCs per sample. A minimum of 6 micrograms of total RNA was extracted per sample. There are a few counts of this clonotype. Antigen specificity is unknown.

The gene calls are TRBV6-2 or TRBV6-3 and TRBJ2-7; D may correspond to TRBD1 or TRBD2 (5 bases each). The sample comprised blood. This TCR came from a middle-aged woman in good health. DNA of the CDR3: TGTGCCAGCAGTTACTCGGGGACCCGAGGGGTTGGCGAGCAGTACTTC. Amino acids: CASSYSGTRGVGEQYF.